Described below is a single T cell receptor (beta chain) sequence and its context. No antigen is known for it. Base qualities were left out, and no much larger clone turns up one base away. TCR beta libraries were generated from genomic DNA with the immunoSEQ kit, following the manufacturer's recommendations. To prepare the libraries, a first multiplex PCR with proprietary primers was run, followed by a second PCR that added unique barcodes, and a bead cleanup was done after each round. Each sample batch included a kit-provided positive control reaction and a negative control reaction. The final libraries were assessed on an Agilent 4200 TapeStation D1000 ScreenTape, pooled by volume, and quantified by qPCR. An Illumina NextSeq500 fitted with a MidOutput 150-cycle cartridge performed the sequencing, running 156 Read1 cycles and 15 Index1 cycles with the kit's custom primers. The pooled library was loaded at about 0.96 pM, and about 21% PhiX control was spiked in. In the authors' own workflow: Vendor-processed data were analyzed in R, and a clonotype was defined as all T cells sharing the same CDR3 nucleotide sequence. In the clone abundance analyses, frequencies were normalized to the 10,000 most abundant clones in each sample. Public T cell clones, which averaged fewer than five per sample, were excluded before analysis. An abundance difference of at least 32-fold between compartments was the criterion for calling clonotypes tumor-enriched or baseline blood-enriched. A beta-binomial differential abundance model was used to identify clonotypes that were expanded or contracted between blood time points. Tumor-blood repertoire similarity was measured with the Baroni-Urbani and Buser coefficient, and group comparisons used two-tailed Wilcoxon tests in R. This immuneACCESS table, as held by TCRdb, lists in-frame sequences with V and J called but not all clones. Of the missing ones, under half trace to an unresolved V gene in checked studies; the others have no known cause. V, J and clone size are taken as reported in that table, and D and trimming were inferred from the DNA itself. The sample contains about 130,000 clones, roughly 91% of them found a single time. In total, the top ten clones hold 5.5% to 6.5% of the sample.

Ends trimmed: V by 6 bases, J by 1 base; bases unmatched to a gene: 3. Reading the germline V gene gives CDR1 WSHSY and CDR2 SAAADI. Inclusive of the bounding cysteine and phenylalanine, the CDR3 is 14 residues long. Only the CDR3 region is kept as DNA, spanning 42 bases read in frame from base 1. This sample was taken from a study of radiation and T cells in renal cell carcinoma (dated by TCRdb to the early 2020s). For the wider study: Samples came from a clinical trial, in which primary renal cell carcinomas received 15 Gy stereotactic body radiation therapy followed by nephrectomy 4 weeks later. TCR beta sequencing covered 50 to 55 samples in total, comprising some 25 tumors and some 27 peripheral blood samples. In the 40 to 60 samples combined, around 3.9 million unique CDR3 nucleotide sequences were found, encoding roughly 3,000,000 unique CDR3 amino acid sequences.

The investigation overall reported the following: Blood repertoire dynamics were not followed beyond 4 weeks after treatment. Because pretreatment tumor biopsies were not available, the baseline intratumoral presence of clonotypes could not be determined. In blood, the top tumor clonotypes increased from baseline to 2 weeks after radiation and then shrank by 4 weeks, which suggests a temporary expansion of tumor-resident clones. Effects of radiation dose or scheduling on the TCR repertoire could not be addressed with the single-armed trial design.

The time point label, as the study defines it: blood 2 weeks post-SBRT. The treatment or condition label corresponds to: 15 Gy SBRT to primary tumor, nephrectomy 4 weeks later. To track tumor-enriched clonotypes, serial peripheral blood was sampled from radiation-treated patients at baseline and at 2 weeks and 4 weeks after SBRT. Every patient's renal cell carcinoma showed clear cell pathology. Genomic DNA for TCR sequencing was prepared using the QIAamp DNA Blood Mini Kit (Qiagen). Samples were included in the analyses only if all quality control checks were passed. The sequenced sample was blood, obtained from a patient whose treatment included radiotherapy and nephrectomy. The chain joins TRBV10-2 to TRBJ2-5; a stretch of 9 junction bases matches TRBD1. This clonotype was sampled from a woman between 70 and 85 years old with renal cell carcinoma. CDR3 sequence: CASRGTGRQETQYF. The DNA is TGCGCCAGCAGGGGGACAGGGCGCCAAGAGACCCAGTACTTC.